Following are 12 T cell receptor beta chains from one sample sequenced in a study of blood T cells in healthy people across ages. Together with a sample-barcoded 5' primer, a J-beta primer mix was included in a second PCR lasting about 6 to 11 cycles. TCRdb called the 5' RACE reads again in MiXCR, with one record for every CDR3 protein. The sample includes roughly 2 million distinct CDR3 sequences, just under 50% seen only once; the top ten take 2.1%. Material for sequencing was blood. These receptors originate from a middle-aged woman in good health.

The chain couples TRBV7-9 to TRBJ1-4, with 9 bases identical to TRBD1. The V and J ends lost 2 bases and 8 bases, in that order; junction bases with no gene match: 6. The CDR3 covers 15 residues. Germline V lookup: CDR1 SEHNR, CDR2 FQNEAQ (reference sequence). The chain's CDR3 is CASSLPGQGQEKLFF. CDR3 nucleotide sequence: TGTGCCAGCAGCTTACCCGGACAGGGGCAGGAAAAACTGTTTTTT.

This chain uses TRBV6-5 with TRBJ1-4, with D perhaps TRBD1 (6 bases). The V end was cut by 5 bases, the J end by 8 bases, with 18 bases between. The CDR3 spans 15 residues. Germline V CDR1 and CDR2: MNHEY, SVGAGI. The CDR3 DNA sequence: TGTGCCAGCAGTCCCCCAGGGGCCCCTAGGGAAAAACTGTTTTTT. Its protein product is CASSPPGAPREKLFF.

V usage is TRBV6-2 or TRBV6-3 and J usage is TRBJ2-5; 8 nucleotides line up with TRBD2. Losses at the gene ends were 0 bases for V and 4 bases for J; bases not matched to a gene: 10. Germline CDR1 reads MNHEY; CDR2 reads SVGEGT. There are 17 residues in the CDR3. CDR3 in amino acids: CASSYSMERGRGETQYF. The CDR3 DNA reads TGTGCCAGCAGTTACTCCATGGAGCGGGGGCGAGGAGAGACCCAGTACTTC.

This clonotype came up once. The chain employs TRBV4-2 and TRBJ2-7; the match to TRBD2 covers 9 bases. Germline V lookup: CDR1 LGHNA, CDR2 YNFKEQ. The CDR3 is 15 residues long. J gave up 9 bases and V 0 bases, and 9 bases lay outside the gene matches. CDR3 coding DNA: TGTGCCAGCAGCCAAGATACTACGAGCGGGGGGCGGCAGTACTTC. Its translation is CASSQDTTSGGRQYF.

In its sample, this clonotype was seen a few times. The chain carries TRBV5-1 and TRBJ1-2; 7 positions match TRBD1. The CDR3 runs to 14 residues. V was clipped by 3 bases and J by 4 bases; unmatched bases: 6. Germline V gene sequence: CDR1 SGHRS, CDR2 YFSETQ. The DNA of the CDR3 is TGCGCCAGCAGCTCCATTCGGGACAGCTATGGCTACACCTTC. Encoded protein: CASSSIRDSYGYTF.

This chain uses TRBV4-1 with TRBJ1-1; 8 bases are shared with TRBD1. CDR1 is MGHRA and CDR2 is YSYEKL in the germline V gene. This CDR3 spans 15 amino acids. Trimming cost V 1 base and J 7 bases; bases outside gene matches: 8. The CDR3 region is CASSQVETGDVEAFF. Written as DNA, the CDR3 is TGCGCCAGCAGCCAAGTCGAGACAGGGGACGTTGAAGCTTTCTTT.

This clonotype was seen a handful of times. V and J are TRBV28 and TRBJ2-7; D is possibly TRBD2 (5 bases). The CDR3 has 15 amino acids. The germline CDR1 and CDR2 sequences are MDHEN and SYDVKM. V lost 3 bases, J lost 0 bases, and 12 bases lay in between. CDR3 bases: TGTGCCAGCAGTTTTGACGGGGAAAGCTCCTACGAGCAGTACTTC. This sequence encodes CASSFDGESSYEQYF. The variable domain in full, completed from reference TRBV28 and TRBJ2-7, reads DVKVTQSSRYLVKRTGEKVFLECVQDMDHENMFWYRQDPGLGLRLIYFSYDVKMKEKGDIPEGYSVSREKKERFSLILESASTNQTSMYLCASSFDGESSYEQYFGPGTRLTVT.

The V gene is TRBV6-5, the J gene TRBJ2-7; D could derive from TRBD1 or TRBD2 (5 bases each). Germline V gives CDR1 MNHEY, CDR2 SVGAGI. CDR3 length: 13 amino acids. Deletions cut 5 bases from V and 7 bases from J, with 15 bases between. The CDR3 here is CASSGTVFREQYF. The CDR3 bases are TGTGCCAGCAGTGGGACGGTTTTTCGAGAGCAGTACTTC.

This clonotype showed up many times. The DNA of the CDR3 is TGTGCCAGCTCTGGACAGGGCAACTATGGCTACACCTTC. This codes for CASSGQGNYGYTF. This sequence joins TRBV2 and TRBJ1-2, with TRBD1 identical over 8 bases. CDR1 is SNHLY, CDR2 FYNNEI, per germline. Unmatched junction bases numbered 4, after V lost 8 bases and J lost 2 bases. The CDR3 loop spans 13 amino acids.

This clonotype was seen more than once but under ten times. This chain links TRBV4-2 with TRBJ2-5; D not certain. The ends were cut back, 5 bases at V and 4 bases at J, with 11 bases in the middle. The germline V gene encodes CDR1 LGHNA and CDR2 YNFKEQ. The CDR3 spans 13 residues. The CDR3 loop is CASSYGETETQYF. The DNA of the CDR3 is TGTGCCAGCAGCTATGGCGAGACAGAGACCCAGTACTTC.

This clonotype has a handful of counts. The chain has TRBV29-1 and TRBJ2-7, with 8 bases lining up with TRBD1. CDR1 is SQVTM, CDR2 ANQGSEA, per germline. The V segment lost 8 bases and the J segment 5 bases; nucleotides outside the gene matches: 17. The CDR3 runs 15 residues. CDR3: CSPAPGTGRRDEQYF. The CDR3 nucleotides are TGCAGCCCCGCTCCAGGGACAGGTCGAAGGGACGAGCAGTACTTC.

The table lists this clonotype with a few counts. V gene TRBV10-1 combines with J gene TRBJ2-4, with a possible D match to TRBD1 (8 bases). This CDR3 comprises 12 residues. V gave up 2 bases and J gave up 13 bases, with 12 bases separating them. CDR1 is WNHNN, CDR2 SYGVQD, per germline (reference sequence). This CDR3 is CASSEGQGGQYF. CDR3 coding DNA: TGCGCCAGCAGTGAGGGACAGGGAGGGCAGTACTTC.